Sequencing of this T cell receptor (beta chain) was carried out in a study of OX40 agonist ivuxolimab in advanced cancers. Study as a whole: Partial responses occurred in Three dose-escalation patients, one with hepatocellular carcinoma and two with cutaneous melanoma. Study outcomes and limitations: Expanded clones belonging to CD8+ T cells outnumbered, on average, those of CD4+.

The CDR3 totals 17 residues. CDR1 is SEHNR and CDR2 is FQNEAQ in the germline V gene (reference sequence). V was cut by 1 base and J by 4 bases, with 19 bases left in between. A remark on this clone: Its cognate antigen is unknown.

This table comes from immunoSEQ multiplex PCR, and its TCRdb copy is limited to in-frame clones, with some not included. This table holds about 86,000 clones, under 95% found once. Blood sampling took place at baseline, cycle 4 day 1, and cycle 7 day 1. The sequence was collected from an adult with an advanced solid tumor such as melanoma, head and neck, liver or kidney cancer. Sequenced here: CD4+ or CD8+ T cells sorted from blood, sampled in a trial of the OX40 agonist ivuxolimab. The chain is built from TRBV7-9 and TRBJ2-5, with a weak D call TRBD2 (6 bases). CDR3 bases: TGTGCCAGCAGCTTAGATCTTCGGGGGAGAGTTCTAGAGACCCAGTACTTC. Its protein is CASSLDLRGRVLETQYF. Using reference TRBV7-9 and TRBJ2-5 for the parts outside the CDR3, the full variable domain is DTGVSQNPRHKITKRGQNVTFRCDPISEHNRLYWYRQTLGQGPEFLTYFQNEAQLEKSRLLSDRFSAERPKGSFSTLEIQRTEQGDSAMYLCASSLDLRGRVLETQYFGPGTRLLVL.